The 5 T cell receptor beta chains below all came from one sample that was sequenced in a study of shared clonotypes between healthy human individuals. Profiled with immunoSEQ multiplex PCR; TCRdb holds only in-frame clones, not every one. The sample has about 1,900,000 clones, just under 95% seen once; the top ten hold more than 0.95%. It was CD45RO-negative cells, positively selected for CCR7, that made up naive CD8 cells, with terminally differentiated effector memory CD45RA+ cells excluded. Material: naive CD8+ T cells sorted from blood. The receptor set was obtained from a young man in good health.

This chain joins TRBV6-1 and TRBJ2-7; 9 bases fit TRBD1. Per germline, CDR1 MNHNS and CDR2 SASEGT. V gave up 6 bases and J gave up 3 bases; unmatched junction bases: 9. CDR3 length equals 15 residues. The CDR3 loop is CASRSTGTGFYEQYF. The CDR3 DNA is TGTGCCAGCAGGAGTACCGGGACAGGGTTCTACGAGCAGTACTTC.

The V call is TRBV10-1, the J call TRBJ2-5, with 10 nucleotides matching TRBD1. V shed 1 base, J shed 5 bases, and the junction held 7 bases outside the gene matches. The germline CDR1 and CDR2 sequences are WNHNN and SYGVQD (reference sequence). This CDR3 has 16 amino acids. Written as DNA, the CDR3 is TGCGCCAGCAGTGAGTACGCCGGGACAGGGGTCGAGACCCAGTACTTC. Translated: CASSEYAGTGVETQYF.

The chain employs TRBV13 and TRBJ1-6; 8 nucleotides match TRBD1. This CDR3 region has 13 residues. The ends lost 3 bases at V and 11 bases at J; junction bases unmatched: 3. Germline assignment: CDR1 PRHDT and CDR2 FYEKMQ (reference sequence). CDR3 amino acids: CASSLTGVAPLHF. DNA of the CDR3: TGTGCCAGCAGCTTGACAGGGGTCGCACCCCTCCACTTT.

This chain joins TRBV7-3 and TRBJ2-2, with TRBD2 identical over 7 bases. V dropped 5 bases and J dropped 1; count of bases not matched to a gene: 4. The CDR3 is 15 residues long. The germline V gene has CDR1 SGHTA and CDR2 FQGTGA. The CDR3 protein is CASSRLAVNTGELFF. CDR3 DNA: TGTGCCAGCAGCCGTCTAGCGGTGAACACCGGGGAGCTGTTTTTT.

The chain recombines TRBV13 with TRBJ2-5; D ambiguous. The CDR3 covers 12 residues. V lost 7 bases and J 3 bases, leaving 9 bases between the germline ends. Germline V lookup: CDR1 PRHDT, CDR2 FYEKMQ (reference sequence). CDR3 nucleotide sequence: TGTGCCAGCAAGGGTGGGGAAGAGACCCAGTACTTC. Translating gives CASKGGEETQYF.